Listed below are T cell receptor beta chains from one sample, sequenced in a study of T cell responses to AZD1222 COVID-19 vaccine. Libraries were prepared by immunoSEQ multiplex PCR; TCRdb keeps only in-frame clonotypes and omits some of them. Here the sample spans 20,000 to 25,000 clones, around 90% being singletons. The specimen comprised peripheral blood, sampled 28 days after the second AZD1222 dose. These receptors were obtained from an adult who received the AZD1222 COVID-19 vaccine. Both conserved end residues are part of each CDR3. Fields, in order: V gene, J gene, D gene, clone size, CDR3 protein, CDR3 DNA. A D gene is named only where the DNA matches it firmly. Part of the rows lack a size; the others show once, few, many or a class for expanded clones.

v_call: TRBV18; j_call: TRBJ2-1; d_call: -; clone_size: -; cdr3_aa: CASSVGGIDSNEQFF; cdr3_nt: TGTGCCAGCTCAGTAGGGGGTATTGACTCAAATGAGCAGTTCTTC
v_call: TRBV5-1; j_call: TRBJ2-3; d_call: -; clone_size: -; cdr3_aa: CATKPQGSTDTQYF; cdr3_nt: TGCGCCACCAAACCGCAGGGGAGCACAGATACGCAGTATTTT
v_call: TRBV20-1; j_call: TRBJ2-7; d_call: -; clone_size: -; cdr3_aa: CSANRVGEQYF; cdr3_nt: TGCAGTGCAAACAGGGTGGGGGAGCAGTACTTC
v_call: TRBV27; j_call: TRBJ2-1; d_call: -; clone_size: -; cdr3_aa: CASKGLGTLERQFF; cdr3_nt: TGTGCCAGCAAGGGACTTGGTACCTTGGAGCGGCAGTTCTTC
v_call: TRBV7-6; j_call: TRBJ2-3; d_call: -; clone_size: -; cdr3_aa: CASSLAPASADTQYF; cdr3_nt: TGTGCCAGCAGCTTAGCACCGGCCTCCGCAGATACGCAGTATTTT
v_call: TRBV28; j_call: TRBJ2-1; d_call: TRBD2; clone_size: -; cdr3_aa: CASSSGGGSYNEQFF; cdr3_nt: TGTGCCAGCAGTTCGGGTGGCGGGAGCTACAATGAGCAGTTCTTC
v_call: TRBV2; j_call: TRBJ1-5; d_call: -; clone_size: once; cdr3_aa: CASSESGYSNQPQHF; cdr3_nt: TGTGCCAGCAGTGAATCAGGGTATAGCAATCAGCCCCAGCATTTT
v_call: TRBV28; j_call: TRBJ1-1; d_call: -; clone_size: -; cdr3_aa: CASSWGAVLNTEAFF; cdr3_nt: TGTGCCAGCAGTTGGGGGGCGGTTTTAAATACTGAAGCTTTCTTT
v_call: TRBV7-9; j_call: TRBJ1-2; d_call: -; clone_size: -; cdr3_aa: CASSLQSRDGYTF; cdr3_nt: TGTGCCAGCAGCTTACAATCCAGGGATGGCTACACCTTC
v_call: TRBV2; j_call: TRBJ1-2; d_call: TRBD1; clone_size: -; cdr3_aa: CASSGQGASYTF; cdr3_nt: TGTGCCAGCAGCGGACAGGGGGCAAGCTACACCTTC
v_call: TRBV6-4; j_call: TRBJ2-1; d_call: -; clone_size: -; cdr3_aa: CASSDSLAVSSYNEQFF; cdr3_nt: TGTGCCAGCAGTGACTCGCTAGCTGTAAGCTCCTACAATGAGCAGTTCTTC
v_call: TRBV28; j_call: TRBJ1-5; d_call: -; clone_size: -; cdr3_aa: CASRMGGYQPQHF; cdr3_nt: TGTGCCAGCAGAATGGGGGGGTATCAGCCCCAGCATTTT
v_call: TRBV5-1; j_call: TRBJ2-7; d_call: -; clone_size: -; cdr3_aa: CASSTSDASYEQYF; cdr3_nt: TGCGCCAGCAGCACGTCGGACGCGTCCTACGAGCAGTACTTC
v_call: TRBV5-1; j_call: TRBJ2-7; d_call: -; clone_size: -; cdr3_aa: CASSLRLHSSYEQYF; cdr3_nt: TGCGCCAGCAGCCTTAGACTACACAGCTCCTACGAGCAGTACTTC
v_call: TRBV7-9; j_call: TRBJ2-3; d_call: -; clone_size: -; cdr3_aa: CASSLVLDGTQYF; cdr3_nt: TGTGCCAGCAGCTTAGTCTTAGACGGTACGCAGTATTTT
v_call: TRBV28; j_call: TRBJ1-5; d_call: -; clone_size: -; cdr3_aa: CASSLTAGNQPQHF; cdr3_nt: TGTGCCAGCAGTTTGACAGCGGGCAATCAGCCCCAGCATTTT
v_call: TRBV2; j_call: TRBJ1-5; d_call: -; clone_size: once; cdr3_aa: CASSAQVGNQPQHF; cdr3_nt: TGTGCCAGCAGTGCTCAGGTGGGCAATCAGCCCCAGCATTTT
v_call: TRBV2; j_call: TRBJ2-1; d_call: TRBD2; clone_size: -; cdr3_aa: CASRRDLGLAGDNEQFF; cdr3_nt: TGTGCCAGCAGAAGGGACCTCGGACTAGCGGGAGACAATGAGCAGTTCTTC
v_call: TRBV11-2; j_call: TRBJ2-6; d_call: TRBD1; clone_size: -; cdr3_aa: CASSLEPTGLGANVLTF; cdr3_nt: TGTGCCAGCAGCTTAGAACCGACAGGGTTGGGGGCCAACGTCCTGACTTTC
v_call: TRBV25-1; j_call: TRBJ1-4; d_call: -; clone_size: -; cdr3_aa: CASSERGQRAEKLFF; cdr3_nt: TGTGCCAGCAGTGAACGAGGACAAAGGGCTGAAAAACTGTTTTTT
v_call: TRBV19; j_call: TRBJ1-1; d_call: TRBD1; clone_size: -; cdr3_aa: CASSLLLPGQEAFF; cdr3_nt: TGTGCCAGTAGTCTCCTTCTCCCGGGACAGGAAGCTTTCTTT
v_call: TRBV6-2/TRBV6-3; j_call: TRBJ2-5; d_call: TRBD2; clone_size: -; cdr3_aa: CASSLAGGQETQYF; cdr3_nt: TGTGCCAGCAGTTTAGCGGGAGGGCAAGAGACCCAGTACTTC
v_call: TRBV21-1; j_call: TRBJ2-4; d_call: -; clone_size: -; cdr3_aa: CASSIEGAGKNIQYF; cdr3_nt: TGTGCCAGCAGCATCGAGGGAGCTGGAAAAAACATTCAGTACTTC
v_call: TRBV5-1; j_call: TRBJ2-1; d_call: TRBD2; clone_size: -; cdr3_aa: CASSLAETGGTSPKDEQFF; cdr3_nt: TGCGCCAGCAGCTTGGCGGAGACAGGCGGGACTAGCCCCAAGGATGAGCAGTTCTTC
v_call: TRBV5-1; j_call: TRBJ2-3; d_call: -; clone_size: -; cdr3_aa: CASSSGLLTDTQYF; cdr3_nt: TGCGCCAGCAGCTCCGGACTGCTCACAGATACGCAGTATTTT
v_call: TRBV5-5; j_call: TRBJ2-7; d_call: -; clone_size: -; cdr3_aa: CASSLIGGTYEQYF; cdr3_nt: TGTGCCAGCAGCTTGATAGGGGGGACCTACGAGCAGTACTTC
v_call: TRBV6-5; j_call: TRBJ2-5; d_call: -; clone_size: -; cdr3_aa: CATGQRWETQYF; cdr3_nt: TGTGCCACTGGGCAGCGTTGGGAGACCCAGTACTTC
v_call: TRBV10-3; j_call: TRBJ2-3; d_call: -; clone_size: -; cdr3_aa: CAIALSDQRADTQYF; cdr3_nt: TGTGCCATCGCCCTTAGCGACCAGAGGGCAGATACGCAGTATTTT
v_call: TRBV5-5; j_call: TRBJ1-1; d_call: TRBD1; clone_size: -; cdr3_aa: CASSFDRGNTEAFF; cdr3_nt: TGTGCCAGCAGCTTCGACAGGGGGAACACTGAAGCTTTCTTT
v_call: TRBV15; j_call: TRBJ1-5; d_call: -; clone_size: -; cdr3_aa: CATSRQYGQPQHF; cdr3_nt: TGTGCCACCAGCAGACAGTATGGGCAGCCCCAGCATTTT
v_call: TRBV6-5; j_call: TRBJ2-3; d_call: -; clone_size: -; cdr3_aa: CASGGRLTDTQYF; cdr3_nt: TGTGCCAGCGGGGGACGGTTGACAGATACGCAGTATTTT
v_call: TRBV10-3; j_call: TRBJ1-4; d_call: TRBD1; clone_size: -; cdr3_aa: CATGQDPGEKLFF; cdr3_nt: TGTGCCACCGGACAGGACCCTGGGGAAAAACTGTTTTTT
v_call: TRBV9; j_call: TRBJ2-3; d_call: TRBD2; clone_size: -; cdr3_aa: CASSPVGGTDTQYF; cdr3_nt: TGTGCCAGCAGCCCCGTGGGGGGGACAGATACGCAGTATTTT
v_call: TRBV24-1; j_call: TRBJ2-3; d_call: -; clone_size: -; cdr3_aa: CAIREGDTQYF; cdr3_nt: TGTGCCATCCGAGAGGGAGATACGCAGTATTTT
v_call: TRBV15; j_call: TRBJ1-1; d_call: -; clone_size: once; cdr3_aa: CATSRGWGGGTEAFF; cdr3_nt: TGTGCCACCAGCAGAGGGTGGGGGGGAGGAACTGAAGCTTTCTTT
v_call: TRBV24-1; j_call: TRBJ1-5; d_call: TRBD1; clone_size: -; cdr3_aa: CATSLGGWQPQHF; cdr3_nt: TGTGCCACCAGTCTAGGGGGCTGGCAGCCCCAGCATTTT
v_call: TRBV5-5; j_call: TRBJ2-1; d_call: TRBD2; clone_size: -; cdr3_aa: CASSSGTSGYNEQFF; cdr3_nt: TGTGCCAGCAGCTCCGGGACTAGCGGATACAATGAGCAGTTCTTC
v_call: TRBV9; j_call: TRBJ2-6; d_call: -; clone_size: -; cdr3_aa: CASSVRRDSGANVLTF; cdr3_nt: TGTGCCAGCAGCGTAAGACGGGACTCTGGGGCCAACGTCCTGACTTTC